These 30 T cell receptor beta chains were all obtained from the same sample, sequenced in a study of regulatory T cells in long-lasting Graves disease. As to time point: newly diagnosed GD, antithyroid drugs for less than 3 months. PBMCs were the source of the RNA used for TCR sequencing. Investigators prepared the TCR beta libraries by applying iRepertoire HTBI primers and Arm-PCR of CDR3 regions. From the multiplex PCR reads, TCRdb called clonotypes with MiXCR, one entry per CDR3 protein. Of over 400,000 distinct CDR3 sequences listed, 14% were seen once; the top ten hold 17%. This sample was shared with a second study, whose subject was T cells in Graves' hyperthyroidism and ophthalmopathy.

Sample: peripheral blood mononuclear cells (PBMCs), taken at new diagnosis, from a patient treated with antithyroid drugs. All receptors derive from a woman aged 45-65 years with Graves disease.

This rearrangement joins TRBV19 to TRBJ2-1, with D perhaps assigned TRBD1 or TRBD2 (5 bases each). With 3 bases removed from V and 0 bases from J, the gap between germline ends came to 9 bases. There are 15 residues in the CDR3. The V gene's germline CDR1 is LNHDA and CDR2 SQIVND (reference sequence). The CDR3 sequence: CASSIWGSSYNEQFF. The CDR3 nucleotides read TGTGCCAGTAGTATCTGGGGGAGCTCCTACAATGAGCAGTTCTTC.

The table lists this clonotype with a few counts. The chain links TRBV4-1 to TRBJ2-1; 7 bases agree with TRBD2. The better agreement between TRBJ2-5 and the DNA end casts doubt on the J call. Looked up from germline, CDR1 is MGHRA and CDR2 is YSYEKL. The CDR3 spans 13 residues. The CDR3 sequence: CASRPGGKETQYF. The CDR3 DNA reads TGCGCCAGCAGGCCGGGGGGAAAAGAGACCCAGTACTTC.

This rearrangement joins TRBV6-5 to TRBJ1-1; D gene uncertain. The germline CDR1 and CDR2 sequences are MNHEY and SVGAGI. This CDR3 is 15 amino acids long. The V end lost 0 bases, the J end lost 0 bases, and 8 bases lay between the germline ends. CDR3 loop: CASSYSEFMNTEAFF. Written as DNA, the CDR3 is TGTGCCAGCAGTTACTCGGAATTCATGAACACTGAAGCTTTCTTT.

Ten or more counts support this clonotype. The rearrangement joins TRBV28 to TRBJ2-1; possibly TRBD2 for D (5 bases). The germline gives CDR1 MDHEN, CDR2 SYDVKM. This CDR3 has 15 residues. V was trimmed by 3 bases and J by 3 bases, leaving 12 bases between them. The CDR3 here is CASSFLSDLYNEQFF. The CDR3 region has the DNA TGTGCCAGCAGTTTTCTTAGCGACCTCTACAATGAGCAGTTCTTC.

The chain has TRBV29-1 and TRBJ2-5; no clear D. CDR1 is SQVTM and CDR2 is ANQGSEA in the germline V gene. Between the trimmed V and J ends, which lost 6 bases and 2 bases, there was a span of 16 bases. This CDR3 has 14 amino acids. The CDR3 region has the DNA TGCAGCGTACTTTTAGGTCAGGCTCAAGAGACCCAGTACTTC. Encoded protein: CSVLLGQAQETQYF.

This clonotype was counted many times. V gene TRBV5-1 combines with J gene TRBJ1-3, with a possible D match to TRBD1 (6 bases). CDR3 length: 14 amino acids. The ends were cut back, 4 bases at V and 4 bases at J, with 12 bases in the middle. Germline CDR1 reads SGHRS; CDR2 reads YFSETQ. The CDR3 here is CASSPGTSGNTIYF. CDR3 bases: TGCGCCAGCAGCCCCGGGACATCAGGAAACACCATATATTTT.

This clonotype was seen at least ten times. The chain links TRBV7-9 to TRBJ2-1, with a possible D match to TRBD2 (6 bases). The germline CDR1 and CDR2 sequences are SEHNR and FQNEAQ (reference sequence). The CDR3 extends over 14 amino acids. The V end lost 2 bases, the J end lost 10 bases, and 15 bases lay between the germline ends. CDR3 DNA sequence: TGTGCCAGCAGCTTATTCACGGGAGAGGACGAGCAGTTCTTC. Amino acid sequence: CASSLFTGEDEQFF.

The V call is TRBV29-1, the J call TRBJ2-1; unclear D gene. Looked up from germline, CDR1 is SQVTM and CDR2 is ANQGSEA. V was trimmed by 6 bases and J by 6 bases, leaving 9 bases between them. The CDR3 runs 11 residues. CDR3 sequence (DNA): TGCAGCGTGGCTGGGTTCAATGAGCAGTTCTTC. Protein: CSVAGFNEQFF.

Many counts were recorded for this clonotype. V usage is TRBV9 and J usage is TRBJ1-1; 7 bases map to TRBD1. V gave up 2 bases and J gave up 5 bases; unmatched junction bases: 9. CDR1 SGDLS and CDR2 YYNGEE come from the germline V gene. CDR3 size: 15 residues. The CDR3 region has the DNA TGTGCCAGCAGCGTCTCAGGGGGTTCATCGACTGAAGCTTTCTTT. Translation: CASSVSGGSSTEAFF.

The V and J genes are TRBV5-1 and TRBJ2-2, with 8 bases lining up with TRBD1. Trimming removed 4 bases from V and 4 bases from J; junction bases left unmatched: 9. Per germline, CDR1 SGHRS and CDR2 YFSETQ. CDR3 length: 16 amino acids. Written as DNA, the CDR3 is TGCGCCAGCAGCCCCGGGACAGGTTATCGCACCGGGGAGCTGTTTTTT. Translating it yields CASSPGTGYRTGELFF.

The gene calls are TRBV19 and TRBJ1-1, with TRBD1 matching over 7 bases. CDR3 length equals 13 residues. Germline V gene data show CDR1 as LNHDA and CDR2 as SQIVND (reference sequence). V was pared by 2 bases and J by 3 bases, with 0 bases of the junction left unmatched. Here the CDR3 reads CASSITGDTEAFF. CDR3 sequence (DNA): TGTGCCAGTAGTATAACAGGGGACACTGAAGCTTTCTTT. Looking up the rest from reference TRBV19 and TRBJ1-1 gives the full variable domain: DGGITQSPKYLFRKEGQNVTLSCEQNLNHDAMYWYRQDPGQGLRLIYYSQIVNDFQKGDIAEGYSVSREKKESFPLTVTSAQKNPTAFYLCASSITGDTEAFFGQGTRLTVV.

This clonotype was seen ten or more times. This chain joins TRBV6-1 and TRBJ2-7; maybe TRBD2 (6 bases). V gave up 10 bases and J gave up 2 bases, with 18 bases separating them. Germline V CDR1 and CDR2: MNHNS, SASEGT. The CDR3 is 14 amino acids. The CDR3 nucleotides read TGTGCCACAATGGGCAACAAGCGGGCCTACGAGCAGTACTTC. Amino acids: CATMGNKRAYEQYF.

The V call is TRBV12-3 or TRBV12-4, the J call TRBJ1-6; 7 positions agree with TRBD1. CDR3 size: 16 residues. The trim removed 2 bases at V and 4 bases at J, leaving 5 bases unmatched. The CDR3 sequence is CASSLNTGQYNSPLHF. As DNA, the CDR3 is TGTGCCAGCAGTTTAAACACGGGACAGTATAATTCACCCCTCCACTTT.

This clonotype came up many times. This chain joins TRBV3-1 and TRBJ1-1; no definite D call. Trimming cost V 6 bases and J 5 bases, with 10 bases left between them. In germline, CDR1 is LGHDT, CDR2 YNNKEL (reference sequence). The CDR3 runs 12 residues. DNA for the CDR3: TGTGCCAGCAGGGATCCGGGGACTGAAGCTTTCTTT. Protein product: CASRDPGTEAFF.

This clonotype was observed many times. The rearrangement links TRBV6-2 or TRBV6-3 to TRBJ1-1; D is undetermined. Trimming took off 4 bases at V and 0 bases at J, with 18 bases between the two ends. The CDR3 runs to 17 residues. CDR1 is MNHEY and CDR2 is SVGEGT in the germline V gene. CDR3 sequence reads: CASSFQNFYQMNTEAFF. CDR3 in DNA: TGTGCCAGCAGTTTTCAGAACTTCTACCAGATGAACACTGAAGCTTTCTTT.

This clonotype was seen only a few times. The J gene is TRBJ2-7, the V gene TRBV7-2, with TRBD2 identical over 10 bases. The CDR3 is 15 residues long. V lost 7 bases to trimming and J lost 3 bases; unmatched junction nucleotides: 9. Germline values: CDR1 SGHTA, CDR2 FQGNSA. The CDR3 spells CASTLTSGKLYEQYF. The CDR3 DNA is TGTGCCAGCACCCTCACTAGCGGGAAACTCTACGAGCAGTACTTC.

This clonotype came up a few times. The rearrangement joins TRBV18 to TRBJ2-7, with D tentatively TRBD1 (5 bases). Looked up from germline, CDR1 is KGHSH and CDR2 is LQKENI. The CDR3 length is 17 residues. V was shortened by 0 bases and J by 0 bases, with 15 bases between the two germline ends. Written as DNA, the CDR3 is TGTGCCAGCTCACCACCGCTGTTACAGGCCAGCTCCTACGAGCAGTACTTC. It specifies CASSPPLLQASSYEQYF.

V and J are TRBV7-2 and TRBJ1-1, with D uncertain. This CDR3 contains 13 residues. Trimming cost V 5 bases and J 3 bases, with 10 bases left between them. Germline-derived CDR1 and CDR2 are SGHTA and FQGNSA. This chain's CDR3 is CASSRGRDTEAFF. The CDR3 DNA is TGTGCCAGCAGCCGAGGACGGGACACTGAAGCTTTCTTT. Drawing the rest from reference TRBV7-2 and TRBJ1-1, the complete variable domain is GAGVSQSPSNKVTEKGKDVELRCDPISGHTALYWYRQSLGQGLEFLIYFQGNSAPDKSGLPSDRFSAERTGGSVSTLTIQRTQQEDSAVYLCASSRGRDTEAFFGQGTRLTVV.

The chain joins TRBV4-1 to TRBJ2-1; D is undetermined. This CDR3 comprises 15 residues. Trimming cost V 0 bases and J 3 bases, with 9 bases left between them. The germline gives CDR1 MGHRA, CDR2 YSYEKL. CDR3 protein: CASSQESRYYNEQFF. The CDR3 DNA reads TGCGCCAGCAGCCAAGAGTCCCGTTACTACAATGAGCAGTTCTTC.

This clonotype has a count of ten or more. The chain combines TRBV7-9 with TRBJ1-2; D is unresolved. Per germline, CDR1 SEHNR and CDR2 FQNEAQ (reference sequence). This CDR3 contains 14 residues. V lost 2 bases and J 2 bases, leaving 9 bases between the germline ends. CDR3 in DNA: TGTGCCAGCAGCTTAACCGAGGAGAACTATGGCTACACCTTC. Protein product: CASSLTEENYGYTF.

Ten or more counts support this clonotype. This chain links TRBV12-3 or TRBV12-4 with TRBJ2-7; 8 bases align to TRBD1. J gave up 7 bases and V 7 bases, and 18 bases lay outside the gene matches. There are 16 residues in the CDR3. CDR3 bases: TGTGCCAGCAAGGCGGGGAACACAGGGGGGCTAGGGGAGCAGTACTTC. Translation gives CASKAGNTGGLGEQYF.

This clonotype was counted many times. This chain joins TRBV6-1 and TRBJ2-5; D could derive from TRBD1 or TRBD2 (5 bases each). This CDR3 has 15 amino acids. Per the germline V gene, CDR1 is MNHNS and CDR2 is SASEGT. Trimming took off 2 bases at V and 2 bases at J, with 12 bases between the two ends. Here the CDR3 DNA reads TGTGCCAGCAGTGAATCCGGGACGGCGCAAGAGACCCAGTACTTC. Protein product: CASSESGTAQETQYF.

This clonotype was detected a few times. This rearrangement joins TRBV30 to TRBJ1-4; D gene ambiguous. From germline, CDR1 is GTSNPN and CDR2 SVGIG (reference sequence). The length of the CDR3 is 14 residues. V was cut by 0 bases and J by 0 bases, with 5 bases left in between. The CDR3 spells CAWSVLATNEKLFF. The CDR3 DNA reads as TGTGCCTGGAGTGTCCTTGCAACTAATGAAAAACTGTTTTTT.

The table lists this clonotype with many counts. The chain couples TRBV20-1 to TRBJ2-5; 8 nucleotides match TRBD1. The CDR3 length is 15 residues. The V gene's germline CDR1 is DFQATT and CDR2 SNEGSKA (reference sequence). V dropped 3 bases and J dropped 5; count of bases not matched to a gene: 11. The CDR3 DNA is TGCAGTGCTAGGGGCCGGGACAGGCTTAGGGAGACCCAGTACTTC. Translated, it gives CSARGRDRLRETQYF.

In the case of this clonotype: An end of the junction does not agree with germline; a read error may underlie this. This chain joins TRBV6-1 and TRBJ2-7, with 10 nucleotides matching TRBD1. CDR1 MNHNS and CDR2 SASEGT come from the germline V gene. The CDR3 spans 12 residues. The CDR3 DNA is TGTGCCTGCAGTGGGGGACAGGGGAAGCAGTACTTC. Protein: CACSGGQGKQYF.

This rearrangement joins TRBV5-6 to TRBJ1-2; a possible D gene is TRBD1 (5 bases). Germline V gives CDR1 SGHDT, CDR2 YYEEEE. The CDR3 totals 13 residues. The V gene lost 1 base and the J gene lost 4 bases, with 8 bases spanning the gap. The CDR3 nucleotides are TGTGCCAGCAGCTTGAGGGGCGCCTATGGCTACACCTTC. Translating it yields CASSLRGAYGYTF.

In the case of this clonotype: This may arise from a read error, as a much more abundant clone is one base away. The rearrangement uses TRBV9 and TRBJ1-2; 8 bases are a match to TRBD1. J lost 7 bases, V lost 3 bases, and 14 bases had no gene match. Per the germline V gene, CDR1 is SGDLS and CDR2 is YYNGEE. This CDR3 is built from 16 residues. The CDR3 is CASSERTGPDATGYTF. The CDR3 nucleotides are TGTGCCAGCAGCGAGAGGACAGGGCCTGACGCTACTGGCTACACCTTC.

There are many counts of this clonotype. This rearrangement joins TRBV29-1 to TRBJ2-7; D may correspond to TRBD1 or TRBD2 (5 bases each). Germline CDR1 SQVTM, CDR2 ANQGSEA. The CDR3 sequence is 14 residues long. V was shortened by 7 bases and J by 6 bases, with 22 bases between the two germline ends. CDR3: CSAKSRDPLGEQYF. The CDR3 coding sequence is TGCAGCGCAAAATCTAGGGACCCCCTAGGCGAGCAGTACTTC.

This clonotype was found a few times. V gene TRBV29-1 combines with J gene TRBJ1-2, with a possible D match to TRBD1 (6 bases). The germline V and J ends were trimmed by 5 bases and 6 bases, with 13 bases remaining between them. Per germline, CDR1 SQVTM and CDR2 ANQGSEA. CDR3 size: 12 residues. In DNA, the CDR3 is TGCAGCGTTCTAAGAGGGGGGGATGGCTACACCTTC. Translating it yields CSVLRGGDGYTF.

This clonotype was detected ten times or more. The chain recombines TRBV5-1 with TRBJ2-7, with 7 bases aligning to TRBD2. The CDR3 has 15 amino acids. The ends lost 0 bases at V and 5 bases at J; junction bases unmatched: 8. From germline, CDR1 is SGHRS and CDR2 YFSETQ. The CDR3 sequence: CASSLVGGRVDEQYF. The CDR3, as DNA: TGCGCCAGCAGCTTGGTCGGCGGGAGAGTCGACGAGCAGTACTTC.